Presented here are 8 T cell receptor beta chains from one specimen sequenced in a study of T cell clonality in common variable immunodeficiency. Study-wide results and caveats: In common variable immunodeficiency, TCR beta chains reportedly carried fewer deletions and N-nucleotide insertions.

Which antigens these TCRs recognize remains unknown. Profiling relied on immunoSEQ multiplex PCR, and the TCRdb table lists in-frame clones only, not all of them. Recorded here are tens of thousands of clones, none singletons. The specimen was peripheral blood mononuclear cells. These receptors were collected from a human donor with common variable immunodeficiency.

Many counts were recorded for this clone. Read data end 3 residues before the CDR3 end; the end is taken from the germline J gene. The rearrangement uses TRBV29-1 and TRBJ1-2, with 11 bases that match TRBD1. This CDR3 comprises 15 residues. Unmatched junction bases numbered 10, after V lost 6 bases and J lost 4 bases. From germline, CDR1 is SQVTM and CDR2 ANQGSEA. The sequenced CDR3 bases are TGCAGCGTCGACGACCGGGACAGGGGGGCCTATGGC. It specifies CSVDDRDRGAYG. In full, the CDR3 reads CSVDDRDRGAYGYTF.

By sample fraction, this clone is medium-sized. Read coverage stops 3 residues before the CDR3 terminus; the germline J gene supplies the remainder. The gene calls are TRBV30 and TRBJ1-2; TRBD1 aligns across 11 bases. Losses at the gene ends were 3 bases for V and 6 bases for J; bases not matched to a gene: 12. Per the germline V gene, CDR1 is GTSNPN and CDR2 is SVGIG (reference sequence). The CDR3 length is 16 residues. The CDR3 DNA, read in part, is TGTGCCTGGAGGGGGCCCGGGACAGGGGGTGGAGATGGC. This encodes CAWRGPGTGGGDG. From start to end, the CDR3 is CAWRGPGTGGGDGYTF.

This clone was counted at least ten times. The missing CDR3 end, 3 residues past where the read stops, is filled in from the germline J gene. The V and J genes are TRBV7-2 and TRBJ1-2; D uncertain. CDR3 size: 14 residues. V lost 0 bases to trimming and J lost 2 bases, with 7 bases between them. Per the germline V gene, CDR1 is SGHTA and CDR2 is FQGNSA. The chain's CDR3 is CASSLARANYGYTF. CDR3 DNA, as far as it was read: TGTGCCAGCAGCTTAGCTAGAGCCAACTATGGC.

Ten or more counts support this clone. The read terminates 3 residues before the CDR3 end, so the remaining end is supplied by the germline J gene. The rearrangement links TRBV2 to TRBJ1-5, with 8 bases that match TRBD1. The V gene's germline CDR1 is SNHLY and CDR2 FYNNEI. The V and J ends lost 8 bases and 4 bases, in that order; junction bases with no gene match: 7. This CDR3 region has 14 residues. Partial CDR3 DNA: TGTGCCAGCGGAGGGACAGGTCAAAATCAGCCC. This sequence encodes CASGGTGQNQP. The full CDR3 reads CASGGTGQNQPQHF.

This clone was detected many times. The CDR3 end is not reached by the read, which stops 3 residues before it; the germline J gene fills it in. The chain joins TRBV5-1 to TRBJ2-5; 9 nucleotides line up with TRBD2. The V gene's germline CDR1 is SGHRS and CDR2 YFSETQ. V was clipped by 4 bases and J by 5 bases; unmatched bases: 6. The CDR3 is 14 amino acids. The CDR3 bases that were read are TGCGCCAGCAGCCGCGGGGGGGCACGTGAGACC. Residues: CASSRGGARET. In full, the CDR3 reads CASSRGGARETQYF.

In its sample, this clone was seen many times. The sequence runs out 3 residues before the end of the CDR3; the remainder is reconstructed from the germline J gene. The V and J genes are TRBV19 and TRBJ2-5; 7 nucleotides match TRBD1. The trim removed 6 bases at V and 3 bases at J, leaving 10 bases unmatched. The CDR3 spans 15 residues. The V gene's germline CDR1 is LNHDA and CDR2 SQIVND (reference sequence). CDR3 bases read: TGTGCCAGTAGACTTAGGAACAGGGGTGAAGAGACC. Residues: CASRLRNRGEET. The CDR3, in full, reads CASRLRNRGEETQYF.

This clone has ten or more counts. This chain's CDR3 is CASRDTSSSYEQYF. The covered CDR3 bases are TGTGCCAGCAGGGACACTTCTTCTTCCTACGAG. The chain links TRBV7-2 to TRBJ2-7; weak D call: TRBD1 (5 bases). The read terminates 3 residues ahead of where the CDR3 ends, so the germline J gene completes it. CDR1 is SGHTA, CDR2 FQGNSA, per germline. The V end was cut by 6 bases, the J end by 1 base, with 13 bases between. This CDR3 has 14 amino acids. The complete variable domain, with remaining parts taken from reference TRBV7-2 and TRBJ2-7, reads GAGVSQSPSNKVTEKGKDVELRCDPISGHTALYWYRQSLGQGLEFLIYFQGNSAPDKSGLPSDRFSAERTGGSVSTLTIQRTQQEDSAVYLCASRDTSSSYEQYFGPGTRLTVT.

This clone came up many times. The read gets to within 3 residues of the CDR3 end, and the germline J gene fills in the rest. J is TRBJ2-7 and V is TRBV20-1, with 9 nucleotides matching TRBD2. Looked up from germline, CDR1 is DFQATT and CDR2 is SNEGSKA (reference sequence). CDR3 length: 17 residues. Losses at the gene ends were 6 bases for V and 3 bases for J; bases not matched to a gene: 18. The CDR3 is CSARSGGAGGNIYEQYF. The CDR3 DNA, read in part, is TGCAGTGCCCGGTCGGGAGGAGCGGGGGGCAACATCTACGAG.